These 30 T cell receptor beta chains were sequenced from one sample in a study of regulatory T cells in long-lasting Graves disease. With iRepertoire HTBI primers and Arm-PCR of CDR3 regions, TCR beta libraries were built. MiXCR, applied by TCRdb to the multiplex PCR reads, yields one record per CDR3 protein. Among under 500,000 distinct CDR3 sequences listed, over 15% were seen once. The time point: newly diagnosed GD, antithyroid drugs for less than 3 months. RNA extracted from PBMCs served as the sequencing template. These same records also appear under a second study, on T cells in Graves' hyperthyroidism and ophthalmopathy.

The sample consisted of peripheral blood mononuclear cells (PBMCs), taken at new diagnosis, from a patient treated with antithyroid drugs. These receptors all stem from a woman in her 30s with Graves disease.

Many counts were recorded for this clonotype. Relative to the germline gene, one junction end is altered; a read error may explain this. The CDR3 loop is CASSLEGVGTEAFF. CDR3 in DNA: TGTGCCAGCAGCTTAGAGGGGGTAGGTACTGAAGCTTTCTTT. The V and J genes are TRBV5-1 and TRBJ1-1; tentative D call: TRBD1 (6 bases). The CDR3 spans 14 residues. The V gene's germline CDR1 is SGHRS and CDR2 YFSETQ.

There are many counts of this clonotype. This chain joins TRBV6-5 and TRBJ1-2; TRBD1 matches 9 bases. The J segment lost 1 base and the V segment lost 0 bases, leaving 9 bases of the junction unmatched. The CDR3 has 18 residues. CDR1 and CDR2 from the germline V gene are MNHEY and SVGAGI. The DNA of the CDR3 is TGTGCCAGCAGTTACTCTATTTTACCGGGACAGGGTAACTATGGCTACACCTTC. The encoded protein is CASSYSILPGQGNYGYTF.

Of note for this clonotype: A far more abundant clone sits one base away, making this likely a read error. The chain links TRBV7-9 to TRBJ1-2; TRBD1 is a possible D gene (6 bases). V was shortened by 5 bases and J by 3 bases, with 16 bases between the two germline ends. CDR1 is SEHNR and CDR2 is FQNEAQ in the germline V gene (reference sequence). The CDR3 loop spans 15 amino acids. The CDR3 nucleotides are TGTGCCAGCAGCAACCACTCGACAGGAGACTATGGCTACACCTTC. Encoded protein: CASSNHSTGDYGYTF.

The genes are TRBV28 and TRBJ2-5; 10 bases are shared with TRBD1. The CDR3 runs to 18 residues. V lost 4 bases to trimming and J lost 2 bases; unmatched junction nucleotides: 13. Germline V gene data show CDR1 as MDHEN and CDR2 as SYDVKM. The CDR3 DNA is TGTGCCAGCAGTTCGCCAGGACGGACAGGGGGTTTACAAGAGACCCAGTACTTC. Its protein is CASSSPGRTGGLQETQYF.

This clonotype was observed at least ten times. V gene TRBV20-1 combines with J gene TRBJ2-1; TRBD2 is a possible D gene (5 bases). V was cut by 4 bases and J by 0 bases, with 13 bases left in between. CDR1 DFQATT and CDR2 SNEGSKA come from the germline V gene (reference sequence). There are 15 residues in the CDR3. The CDR3 loop is CSATWTLISYNEQFF. CDR3 DNA sequence: TGCAGTGCTACATGGACTCTCATCTCCTACAATGAGCAGTTCTTC.

Of note for this clonotype: A read error may explain this, as a much larger clone is one base away. Here the CDR3 DNA reads TGCAGTGCTAGACCGGACAGTCCACGGCTCGAAAAACTGTTTTTT. Residues: CSARPDSPRLEKLFF. V and J are TRBV20-1 and TRBJ1-4; tentative D call: TRBD1 (6 bases). This CDR3 region has 15 residues. Germline values: CDR1 DFQATT, CDR2 SNEGSKA (reference sequence). V lost 2 bases and J lost 8, with 18 bases in between.

This clonotype was counted at least ten times. The chain uses TRBV28 and TRBJ2-7; perhaps D is TRBD1 or TRBD2 (5 bases each). This CDR3 region has 12 residues. Germline lookup yields CDR1 MDHEN and CDR2 SYDVKM. Trimming stripped 4 bases from V and 5 bases from J, with 9 bases between. The CDR3 is CASSSPGHEQYF. In DNA, the CDR3 is TGTGCCAGCAGTTCTCCGGGACACGAGCAGTACTTC.

The sample holds many counts of this clonotype. The J gene is TRBJ1-6, the V gene TRBV28; tentative D call: TRBD1 (6 bases). Trimming took off 8 bases at V and 0 bases at J, with 17 bases between the two ends. This CDR3 spans 17 amino acids. CDR1 and CDR2 (germline): MDHEN, SYDVKM. CDR3 sequence (DNA): TGTGCCAGCCGGACAGCCGATACGAGCTCCTATAATTCACCCCTCCACTTT. Translation gives CASRTADTSSYNSPLHF.

This clonotype showed up just a few times. V usage is TRBV20-1 and J usage is TRBJ2-2, with D possibly matching TRBD1 (6 bases). The CDR3 extends over 14 amino acids. The germline V gene encodes CDR1 DFQATT and CDR2 SNEGSKA (reference sequence). Trimming took off 4 bases at V and 0 bases at J, with 9 bases between the two ends. The CDR3 loop is CSATGQTNTGELFF. The CDR3 nucleotides read TGCAGTGCTACCGGACAGACGAACACCGGGGAGCTGTTTTTT.

This clonotype was counted many times. The chain carries TRBV7-2 and TRBJ2-5; 12 bases align to TRBD2. Trimming cost V 7 bases and J 5 bases; bases outside gene matches: 5. Germline V gives CDR1 SGHTA, CDR2 FQGNSA. CDR3 size: 14 residues. The DNA for the CDR3 is TGTGCCAGCAACCTAGCGGGAGGGCCGGAGACCCAGTACTTC. It specifies CASNLAGGPETQYF.

This clonotype occurred many times. This CDR3 reads CASSQVAVSASEAFF. CDR3 nucleotides: TGCGCCAGCAGCCAAGTCGCGGTCTCAGCATCTGAAGCTTTCTTT. This chain connects TRBV4-1 to TRBJ1-1; D is unresolved. V lost 1 base to trimming and J lost 6 bases, with 15 bases between them. The CDR3 covers 15 residues. The germline gives CDR1 MGHRA, CDR2 YSYEKL.

The table lists this clonotype with many counts. The V call is TRBV29-1, the J call TRBJ1-2; 7 bases fit TRBD1. Trimming at V came to 6 bases and at J to 4 bases, leaving 23 bases not matched to a gene. CDR3 length equals 18 residues. CDR1 is SQVTM and CDR2 is ANQGSEA in the germline V gene. This CDR3 is CSVASDLFGTDPAYGYTF. The CDR3 DNA reads as TGCAGCGTCGCTTCCGATCTTTTCGGGACAGATCCCGCCTATGGCTACACCTTC.

This CDR3 reads CASSRGGKGPSNYGYTF. CDR3 in DNA: TGCGCCAGCAGCCGAGGGGGGAAGGGGCCCTCTAACTATGGCTACACCTTC. The genes are TRBV4-1 and TRBJ1-2, with a weak D call TRBD1 (6 bases). CDR3 length equals 17 residues. Germline CDR1 MGHRA, CDR2 YSYEKL. Trimming shortened V by 4 bases and J by 0 bases, and 18 bases separated the two germline ends.

The chain has TRBV19 and TRBJ2-1; 11 nucleotides match TRBD2. The CDR3 is made up of 15 amino acids. V lost 3 bases, J lost 13 bases, and 11 bases stayed unmatched. CDR1 is LNHDA, CDR2 SQIVND, per germline (reference sequence). CDR3 sequence: CASSIGNSGGGGQFF. As DNA, the CDR3 is TGTGCCAGTAGTATTGGGAATAGCGGGGGGGGAGGTCAGTTCTTC. Full variable domain (rest looked up from reference TRBV19 and TRBJ2-1): DGGITQSPKYLFRKEGQNVTLSCEQNLNHDAMYWYRQDPGQGLRLIYYSQIVNDFQKGDIAEGYSVSREKKESFPLTVTSAQKNPTAFYLCASSIGNSGGGGQFFGPGTRLTVL.

The J gene is TRBJ1-1, the V gene TRBV19; D is unresolved. Trimming pared 2 bases from V and 8 bases from J, leaving 12 bases between. The germline V gene encodes CDR1 LNHDA and CDR2 SQIVND (reference sequence). The CDR3 extends over 13 amino acids. CDR3 DNA sequence: TGTGCCAGTAGTATATTAGGAGGGCGGGAAGCTTTCTTT. As protein: CASSILGGREAFF.

In its sample, this clonotype was seen a few times. The rearrangement joins TRBV5-1 to TRBJ1-2, with a tentative D call TRBD1 (6 bases). V was shortened by 9 bases and J by 2 bases, with 11 bases between the two germline ends. This CDR3 is built from 12 residues. In germline, CDR1 is SGHRS, CDR2 YFSETQ. CDR3: CAIRTDNYGYTF. The CDR3 DNA sequence: TGCGCCATCCGGACAGACAACTATGGCTACACCTTC.

This clonotype has a count of ten or more. The chain recombines TRBV5-1 with TRBJ2-7, with D unclear. Per germline, CDR1 SGHRS and CDR2 YFSETQ. V shed 2 bases and J shed 1 base, with 7 bases lying between them. The CDR3 spans 13 residues. CDR3 bases: TGCGCCAGCAGCTTACAACCGTCCTACGAGCAGTACTTC. Its translation: CASSLQPSYEQYF.

This clonotype was picked up a small number of times. This sequence joins TRBV2 and TRBJ2-1; D might be TRBD1 or TRBD2, each matching 6 bases. Between the trimmed V and J ends, which lost 2 bases and 0 bases, there was a span of 14 bases. The CDR3 consists of 17 residues. Germline loops: CDR1 SNHLY, CDR2 FYNNEI. CDR3 region: CASSERGQTSSYNEQFF. The CDR3 nucleotides are TGTGCCAGCAGTGAACGGGGGCAGACGAGCTCCTACAATGAGCAGTTCTTC.

This clonotype has only a few counts. The V and J genes are TRBV7-3 and TRBJ2-5; D remains unclear. The V end was cut by 5 bases, the J end by 2 bases, with 9 bases between. The length of the CDR3 is 13 residues. CDR1 SGHTA and CDR2 FQGTGA come from the germline V gene. The CDR3 spells CASSRMVQETQYF. The CDR3 nucleotides read TGTGCCAGCAGCCGGATGGTACAAGAGACCCAGTACTTC. The whole variable domain, filled in from reference TRBV7-3 and TRBJ2-5, reads GAGVSQTPSNKVTEKGKYVELRCDPISGHTALYWYRQSLGQGPEFLIYFQGTGAADDSGLPNDRFFAVRPEGSVSTLKIQRTERGDSAVYLCASSRMVQETQYFGPGTRLLVL.

The table lists this clonotype with many counts. CDR3 region: CAIGGLEETQYF. CDR3 sequence (DNA): TGTGCCATCGGCGGCTTGGAAGAGACCCAGTACTTC. The V and J genes are TRBV10-3 and TRBJ2-5, with D unresolved. V gave up 8 bases and J gave up 3 bases, with 10 bases separating them. The CDR3 loop spans 12 amino acids. Germline V gives CDR1 ENHRY, CDR2 SYGVKD.

This clonotype was found many times. This chain joins TRBV7-9 and TRBJ1-1; no clear D. The CDR3 contains 10 residues. Germline V lookup: CDR1 SEHNR, CDR2 FQNEAQ (reference sequence). V gave up 4 bases and J gave up 5 bases, with 2 bases separating them. This chain's CDR3 is CASSWTEAFF. The CDR3, as DNA: TGTGCCAGCAGCTGGACTGAAGCTTTCTTT.

This clonotype has at least ten counts. This CDR3 is CASSRDREGYTF. In DNA, the CDR3 is TGTGCCAGCAGTCGGGACAGGGAGGGCTACACCTTC. This chain connects TRBV7-9 to TRBJ1-2; 9 nucleotides agree with TRBD1. The length of the CDR3 is 12 residues. Germline values: CDR1 SEHNR, CDR2 FQNEAQ (reference sequence). The trim removed 6 bases at V and 8 bases at J, leaving 4 bases unmatched. Full variable domain (remainder filled in from reference TRBV7-9 and TRBJ1-2): DTGVSQNPRHKITKRGQNVTFRCDPISEHNRLYWYRQTLGQGPEFLTYFQNEAQLEKSRLLSDRFSAERPKGSFSTLEIQRTEQGDSAMYLCASSRDREGYTFGSGTRLTVV.

This clonotype was recorded at least ten times. The chain uses TRBV27 and TRBJ1-2; the D is unclear. The CDR3 is 13 amino acids. The V gene lost 6 bases and the J gene lost 6 bases, with 14 bases spanning the gap. Germline CDR1 reads MNHEY; CDR2 reads SMNVEV (reference sequence). In DNA, the CDR3 is TGTGCCAGCAGCCGAACAGAAGAAGATGGCTACACCTTC. Its translation: CASSRTEEDGYTF.

The chain employs TRBV7-6 and TRBJ2-2; 8 nucleotides line up with TRBD1. Germline lookup yields CDR1 SGHVS and CDR2 FNYEAQ. This CDR3 has 14 amino acids. The J segment lost 6 bases and the V segment lost 4 bases, leaving 4 bases of the junction unmatched. The CDR3 here is CASSSSTGAGELFF. The CDR3 DNA is TGTGCCAGCAGCTCCTCGACAGGGGCCGGGGAGCTGTTTTTT. The full variable domain, in which reference TRBV7-6 and TRBJ2-2 provide the parts outside the CDR3, is GAGVSQSPRYKVTKRGQDVALRCDPISGHVSLYWYRQALGQGPEFLTYFNYEAQQDKSGLPNDRFSAERPEGSISTLTIQRTEQRDSAMYRCASSSSTGAGELFFGEGSRLTVL.

As regards this clonotype: It may be a read error: a sequence one base away is much more abundant. The gene calls are TRBV12-3 or TRBV12-4 and TRBJ2-7, with D possibly TRBD2 on 6 matching bases. Trimming shortened V by 5 bases and J by 7 bases, and 18 bases separated the two germline ends. This CDR3 has 14 residues. Here the CDR3 DNA reads TGTGCCAGCAGTACTATAGGGGTCGGGGGTGAGCAGTACTTC. Its translation: CASSTIGVGGEQYF.

This clonotype was seen ten or more times. The V and J genes are TRBV5-6 and TRBJ1-1, with a possible D match to TRBD1 (5 bases). CDR1 SGHDT and CDR2 YYEEEE come from the germline V gene. The CDR3 sequence is 16 residues long. V shed 4 bases and J shed 4 bases, with 20 bases lying between them. Here the CDR3 DNA reads TGTGCCAGCAGCACCCCGGCGGGGCGTAGCAGCACTGAAGCTTTCTTT. This codes for CASSTPAGRSSTEAFF.

This clonotype was seen at least ten times. The CDR3 bases are TGCGCCAGCAGCTCTACTAGCGGGAGTAACGAGCAGTACTTC. Its translation: CASSSTSGSNEQYF. The chain couples TRBV5-1 to TRBJ2-7; 11 bases match TRBD2. The CDR3 extends over 14 amino acids. The germline CDR1 and CDR2 sequences are SGHRS and YFSETQ. The trim removed 3 bases at V and 5 bases at J, leaving 4 bases unmatched.

J is TRBJ1-3 and V is TRBV24-1; no definite D call. This CDR3 region has 16 residues. Trimming shortened V by 4 bases and J by 0 bases, and 12 bases separated the two germline ends. The V gene's germline CDR1 is KGHDR and CDR2 SFDVKD. The CDR3 protein is CATSDQDGYSGNTIYF. CDR3 coding DNA: TGTGCCACCAGTGACCAGGACGGTTACTCTGGAAACACCATATATTTT.

The V and J genes are TRBV30 and TRBJ2-3, with 12 bases lining up with TRBD2. Unmatched junction bases numbered 6, after V lost 2 bases and J lost 3 bases. The CDR3 has 16 amino acids. CDR1 is GTSNPN, CDR2 SVGIG, per germline (reference sequence). Written as DNA, the CDR3 is TGTGCCTGGAGTCCGACTAGCGGGGGACAAACAGATACGCAGTATTTT. Its translation is CAWSPTSGGQTDTQYF.

The V gene is TRBV7-3, the J gene TRBJ1-1; a weak D match, TRBD1 (6 bases). From germline, CDR1 is SGHTA and CDR2 FQGTGA. This CDR3 spans 16 amino acids. The germline V and J ends were trimmed by 7 bases and 0 bases, with 18 bases remaining between them. The CDR3 here is CASTGGAGDLNTEAFF. In DNA form, the CDR3 reads TGTGCCAGCACCGGGGGGGCAGGGGATTTGAACACTGAAGCTTTCTTT.